Presented here are 18 T cell receptor beta chains from one specimen sequenced in a study of cytomegalovirus exposure and HLA in healthy donors (dated by TCRdb to about 2017). Library creation used the immunoSEQ multiplex PCR assay. Imported from immuneACCESS, the table was reduced by TCRdb to in-frame sequences with V and J called. These copies leave out some clones; in studies compared against another copy, an unresolved V gene accounts for under half, and the cause of the remainder is not known. The sample records 120,000 to 150,000 clones, 91% of which are singletons. 0.6% to 0.8% of the sample is held by the ten biggest clonotypes. Sequenced: PBMCs. These receptors were obtained from a man between 18 and 29 years old in good health and CMV-seronegative.

The chain employs TRBV19 and TRBJ1-5; D call uncertain. The CDR3 contains 14 residues. Trimming took off 6 bases at V and 2 bases at J, with 11 bases between the two ends. CDR1 is LNHDA and CDR2 is SQIVND in the germline V gene (reference sequence). CDR3 nucleotides: TGTGCCAGTAGGTCAGGATCTGGCAATCAGCCCCAGCATTTT. This codes for CASRSGSGNQPQHF.

This chain connects TRBV2 to TRBJ2-7; TRBD2 matches 8 bases. Germline lookup yields CDR1 SNHLY and CDR2 FYNNEI. Trimming removed 7 bases from V and 1 base from J; junction bases left unmatched: 9. The CDR3 extends over 15 amino acids. The CDR3 bases are TGTGCCAGCATGGTTGGAGCGGGAGTTTCCTACGAGCAGTACGTC. Residues: CASMVGAGVSYEQYV.

This chain uses TRBV27 with TRBJ1-5, with 8 positions matching TRBD1. Trimming took 4 bases from V and 8 from J; bases not matched to a gene: 10. The CDR3 totals 15 residues. Germline V CDR1 and CDR2: MNHEY, SMNVEV (reference sequence). The CDR3 DNA sequence: TGTGCCAGCAGTTCCTCCGGGACAGGCATGGAGCCCCAGCATTTT. As protein: CASSSSGTGMEPQHF.

The chain is built from TRBV6-5 and TRBJ2-7, with 7 bases identical to TRBD2. The CDR3 contains 13 residues. With V trimmed by 5 bases and J by 3 bases, 4 bases remained unmatched. Germline V gene lookup returns CDR1 MNHEY and CDR2 SVGAGI. Here the CDR3 DNA reads TGTGCCAGCAGTCGAGCGGGGATCTACGAGCAGTACTTC. It encodes CASSRAGIYEQYF.

This clone showed up just a few times. The CDR3 nucleotides read TGTGCCAGCAGGGCGAGCGGGGGGGCCGGAGCTGAGACCCAGTACTTC. This gives the protein CASRASGGAGAETQYF. This chain links TRBV2 with TRBJ2-5; the match to TRBD2 covers 10 bases. Germline lookup yields CDR1 SNHLY and CDR2 FYNNEI. The CDR3 runs 16 residues. The junction had 12 bases not matched to a gene; V was cut back by 6 bases and J by 5 bases. Based on the CDR3 plus reference TRBV2 and TRBJ2-5, the full variable domain is EPEVTQTPSHQVTQMGQEVILRCVPISNHLYFYWYRQILGQKVEFLVSFYNNEISEKSEIFDDQFSVERPDGSNFTLKIRSTKLEDSAMYFCASRASGGAGAETQYFGPGTRLLVL.

The rearrangement joins TRBV23-1 to TRBJ1-1; TRBD1 matches at 8 bases. TRBV23-1 is labeled an ORF, and its function is uncertain. Trimming removed 1 base from V and 0 bases from J; junction bases left unmatched: 7. The CDR3 consists of 17 residues. The CDR3 loop reads CASSQYGTGAMNTEAFF. The CDR3 DNA sequence: TGCGCCAGCAGTCAATATGGGACAGGAGCCATGAACACTGAAGCTTTCTTT.

The chain couples TRBV4-1 to TRBJ1-1; 7 bases fit TRBD1. J gave up 3 bases and V 4 bases, and 5 bases lay outside the gene matches. Germline lookup yields CDR1 MGHRA and CDR2 YSYEKL. CDR3 length equals 14 residues. The CDR3 protein is CASSPRQGDTEAFF. The CDR3 nucleotides read TGCGCCAGCAGCCCGCGACAGGGCGACACTGAAGCTTTCTTT.

The chain recombines TRBV30 with TRBJ1-4; D is unresolved. V shed 3 bases and J shed 8 bases, with 10 bases lying between them. Germline loops: CDR1 GTSNPN, CDR2 SVGIG (reference sequence). CDR3 length: 12 amino acids. The CDR3 bases are TGTGCCTGGAGCCCGGGAGTGGAAAAACTGTTTTTT. Residues: CAWSPGVEKLFF.

This clone was observed at least ten times. The gene calls are TRBV6-4 and TRBJ2-2; D is ambiguous. Germline values: CDR1 MRHNA, CDR2 SNTAGT. V lost 2 bases and J 3 bases, leaving 4 bases between the germline ends. The CDR3 sequence is 13 residues long. CDR3 nucleotides: TGTGCCAGCAGTGACCGGGACACCGGGGAGCTGTTTTTT. Translation gives CASSDRDTGELFF.

This chain connects TRBV29-1 to TRBJ2-3; 10 nucleotides line up with TRBD1. Germline V gene data show CDR1 as SQVTM and CDR2 as ANQGSEA. The trim removed 6 bases at V and 3 bases at J, leaving 9 bases unmatched. The CDR3 loop spans 15 amino acids. CDR3 bases: TGCAGCGTCCTCCAAGGGACAGGGGCGACAGATACGCAGTATTTT. Translated: CSVLQGTGATDTQYF.

The chain links TRBV6-1 to TRBJ2-2, with a tentative D call TRBD1 (5 bases). The germline V gene encodes CDR1 MNHNS and CDR2 SASEGT. Trimming cost V 1 base and J 4 bases, with 28 bases left between them. The CDR3 runs to 21 residues. CDR3 sequence reads: CASSEVLGRVNSFTFTGELFF. CDR3 nucleotide sequence: TGTGCCAGCAGTGAAGTCTTAGGCAGGGTGAATTCGTTCACCTTCACCGGGGAGCTGTTTTTT.

The chain couples TRBV27 to TRBJ2-3; 9 nucleotides align to TRBD2. Trimming cost V 3 bases and J 3 bases; bases outside gene matches: 10. CDR3 size: 17 residues. Germline assignment: CDR1 MNHEY and CDR2 SMNVEV (reference sequence). The CDR3 region has the DNA TGTGCCAGCAGTTTTTCTCTTAGCGGGAGCGCGACAGATACGCAGTATTTT. Translated, it gives CASSFSLSGSATDTQYF.

The V call is TRBV10-2, the J call TRBJ1-2; 11 bases align to TRBD1. CDR1 and CDR2 (germline): WSHSY, SAAADI. The V segment lost 7 bases and the J segment 3 bases; nucleotides outside the gene matches: 7. The CDR3 length is 15 residues. The CDR3 bases are TGCGCCAGCATCGGGGACAGGGGGACCTACTATGGCTACACCTTC. Its protein is CASIGDRGTYYGYTF.

The gene calls are TRBV19 and TRBJ1-4; TRBD1 is a possible D gene (6 bases). The CDR3 consists of 17 residues. Trimming left V 5 bases short and J 7 bases short, with 23 bases between. Germline lookup yields CDR1 LNHDA and CDR2 SQIVND (reference sequence). This CDR3 reads CASSGSWGVGTSEKLFF. DNA of the CDR3: TGTGCCAGTAGTGGAAGTTGGGGAGTCGGGACAAGTGAAAAACTGTTTTTT.

The CDR3 reads CASKGTGQPQHF. CDR3 in DNA: TGTGCCAGCAAAGGCACAGGGCAGCCCCAGCATTTT. The rearrangement links TRBV6-1 to TRBJ1-5; a possible D gene is TRBD1 (6 bases). The V gene lost 7 bases and the J gene lost 7 bases, with 11 bases spanning the gap. The V gene's germline CDR1 is MNHNS and CDR2 SASEGT. CDR3 length equals 12 residues.

The rearrangement links TRBV5-8 to TRBJ1-2; the D gene is possibly TRBD1 (6 bases). This CDR3 has 13 residues. Trimming left V 3 bases short and J 7 bases short, with 13 bases between. Germline V gives CDR1 SGHTS, CDR2 YDEGEE. CDR3 sequence: CASSSQGALGYTF. The CDR3 bases are TGTGCCAGCAGCTCACAGGGTGCGCTTGGCTACACCTTC.

The rearrangement joins TRBV7-9 to TRBJ1-2, with D possibly matching TRBD1 (6 bases). Germline loops: CDR1 SEHNR, CDR2 FQNEAQ (reference sequence). The CDR3 is 15 residues long. Trimming pared 5 bases from V and 0 bases from J, leaving 13 bases between. CDR3 region: CASSTPGQANYGYTF. CDR3 DNA sequence: TGTGCCAGCAGCACGCCGGGACAAGCTAACTATGGCTACACCTTC.

V gene TRBV5-6 combines with J gene TRBJ2-1; TRBD1 is a possible D gene (5 bases). Germline loops: CDR1 SGHDT, CDR2 YYEEEE. Deletions cut 5 bases from V and 9 bases from J, with 21 bases between. The CDR3 totals 15 residues. CDR3 bases: TGTGCCAGCAGTCCGACAGAGCCAGCACGTGGTGAGCAGTTCTTC. Amino acid sequence: CASSPTEPARGEQFF.